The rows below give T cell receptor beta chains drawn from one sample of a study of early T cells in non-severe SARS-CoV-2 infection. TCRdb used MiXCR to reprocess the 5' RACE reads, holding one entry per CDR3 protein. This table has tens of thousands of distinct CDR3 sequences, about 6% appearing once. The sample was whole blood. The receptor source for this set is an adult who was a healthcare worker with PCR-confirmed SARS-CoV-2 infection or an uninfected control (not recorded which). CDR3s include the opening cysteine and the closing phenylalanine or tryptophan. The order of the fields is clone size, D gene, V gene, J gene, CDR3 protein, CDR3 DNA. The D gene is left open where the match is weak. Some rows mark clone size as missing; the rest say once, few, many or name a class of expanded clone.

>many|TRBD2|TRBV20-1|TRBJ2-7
CSARDLPGGQYEQYF
TGCAGTGCTAGAGATCTACCGGGGGGGCAGTACGAGCAGTACTTC
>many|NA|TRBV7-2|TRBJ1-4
CASSRNPATNEKLFF
TGTGCCAGCAGCCGCAACCCCGCAACTAATGAAAAACTGTTTTTT
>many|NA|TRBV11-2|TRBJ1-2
CASSRRHVYGYTF
TGTGCCAGCAGCCGCCGACACGTCTATGGCTACACCTTC
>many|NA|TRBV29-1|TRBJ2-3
CSARRSSTDTQYF
TGCAGCGCCCGTAGAAGTAGCACAGATACGCAGTATTTT
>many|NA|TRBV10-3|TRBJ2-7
CAIKGDYEQYF
TGTGCCATCAAGGGGGATTACGAGCAGTACTTC
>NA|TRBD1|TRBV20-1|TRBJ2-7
CSAPGTGIFYEQYF
TGCAGTGCTCCCGGGACAGGAATATTCTACGAGCAGTACTTC
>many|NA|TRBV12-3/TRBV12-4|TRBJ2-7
CASSFGTSEQYF
TGTGCCAGCAGCTTCGGGACATCCGAGCAGTACTTC
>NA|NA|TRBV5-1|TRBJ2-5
CASSPIQGTAETQYF
TGCGCCAGCAGCCCGATTCAGGGAACCGCAGAGACCCAGTACTTC
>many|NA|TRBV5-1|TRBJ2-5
CASSFMGQLQETQYF
TGCGCCAGCAGCTTTATGGGGCAGCTCCAAGAGACCCAGTACTTC
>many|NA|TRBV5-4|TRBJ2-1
CASSQGGRDIYSNEQFF
TGTGCCAGCAGCCAGGGGGGGCGGGACATATATTCCAATGAGCAGTTCTTC
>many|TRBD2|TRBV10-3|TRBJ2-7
CAISESVTSGSYEQYF
TGTGCCATCAGTGAGTCCGTGACTAGCGGCTCCTACGAGCAGTACTTC
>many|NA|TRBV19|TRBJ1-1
CASSRDGSNTEAFF
TGTGCCAGTAGTAGGGACGGATCGAACACTGAAGCTTTCTTT
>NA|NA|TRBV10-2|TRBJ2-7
CASSEPATYEQYF
TGCGCCAGCAGTGAGCCGGCCACCTACGAGCAGTACTTC
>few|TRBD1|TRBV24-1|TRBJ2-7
CATSGQGDGKQYF
TGTGCCACCAGTGGGCAGGGGGACGGTAAGCAGTACTTC
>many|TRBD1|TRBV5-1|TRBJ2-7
CASSLATGTGDNYEQYF
TGCGCCAGCAGCTTGGCCACCGGGACAGGGGATAACTACGAGCAGTACTTC
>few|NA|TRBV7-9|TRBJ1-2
CASSLNSQGLSGYTF
TGTGCCAGCAGCTTGAATAGTCAGGGGCTCTCTGGCTACACCTTC
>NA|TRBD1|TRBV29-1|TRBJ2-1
CSVEGQGFYNEQFF
TGCAGCGTGGAGGGACAGGGGTTCTACAATGAGCAGTTCTTC
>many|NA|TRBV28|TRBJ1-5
CASGNRGNQPQHF
TGTGCCAGCGGAAACAGGGGCAATCAGCCCCAGCATTTT
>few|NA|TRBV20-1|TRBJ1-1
CSARGVSGTEAFF
TGCAGTGCTAGGGGGGTTAGTGGGACTGAAGCTTTCTTT
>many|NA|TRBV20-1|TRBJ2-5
CSAPWTVQETQYF
TGCAGTGCACCTTGGACCGTGCAAGAGACCCAGTACTTC
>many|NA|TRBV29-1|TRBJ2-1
CSVLGATQFF
TGCAGCGTTTTGGGTGCCACCCAGTTCTTC
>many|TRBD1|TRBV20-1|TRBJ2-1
CSAEMTGEFRYNEQFF
TGCAGTGCCGAGATGACAGGGGAGTTTCGGTACAATGAGCAGTTCTTC
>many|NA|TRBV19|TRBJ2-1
CASGGTYNEQFF
TGTGCCAGTGGAGGGACCTACAATGAGCAGTTCTTC
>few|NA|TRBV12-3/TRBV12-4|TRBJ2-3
CASSEGDTQYF
TGTGCCAGCAGCGAAGGGGATACGCAGTATTTT
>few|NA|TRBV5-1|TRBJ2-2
CASSLASPANTGELFF
TGCGCCAGCAGCTTGGCCTCACCCGCCAACACCGGGGAGCTGTTTTTT
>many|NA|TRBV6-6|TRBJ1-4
CASSFQGPSTNEKLFF
TGTGCCAGCAGTTTTCAGGGTCCAAGCACTAATGAAAAACTGTTTTTT
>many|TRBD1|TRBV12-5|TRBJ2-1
CAAGTGKDNEQFF
TGTGCTGCCGGGACAGGGAAGGATAATGAGCAGTTCTTC
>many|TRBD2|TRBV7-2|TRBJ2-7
CASSLTGGGAYEQYF
TGTGCCAGCAGCTTAACCGGCGGGGGGGCTTACGAGCAGTACTTC
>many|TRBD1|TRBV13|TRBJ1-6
CASSLSPGQEERSPLHF
TGTGCCAGCAGCTTAAGCCCGGGACAGGAGGAGAGGTCACCCCTCCACTTT
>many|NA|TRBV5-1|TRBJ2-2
CASSLFWPNTGELFF
TGCGCCAGCAGCTTGTTTTGGCCGAACACCGGGGAGCTGTTTTTT
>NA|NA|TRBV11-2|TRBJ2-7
CASSVSRDSYYEQYF
TGTGCCAGCAGCGTATCCCGGGACTCGTACTACGAGCAGTACTTC
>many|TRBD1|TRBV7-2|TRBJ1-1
CASSYTGGSTEAFF
TGTGCCAGCAGCTACACAGGGGGCTCCACTGAAGCTTTCTTT
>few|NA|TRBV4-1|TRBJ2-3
CASSPRFVGGFTDTQYF
TGCGCCAGCAGCCCCCGGTTTGTAGGGGGTTTCACAGATACGCAGTATTTT
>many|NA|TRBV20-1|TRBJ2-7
CSPGVAGSYEQYF
TGCAGTCCAGGGGTGGCAGGCTCCTACGAGCAGTACTTC
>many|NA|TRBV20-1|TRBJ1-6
CSARGSESSYNSPLHF
TGCAGTGCTAGGGGGAGTGAAAGCTCCTATAATTCACCCCTCCACTTT
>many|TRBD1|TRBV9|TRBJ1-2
CASSVGQSNYGYTF
TGTGCCAGCAGCGTGGGACAGAGTAACTATGGCTACACCTTC
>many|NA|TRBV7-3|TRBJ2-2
CASSRTELNTGELFF
TGTGCCAGCAGCCGGACAGAATTGAACACCGGGGAGCTGTTTTTT
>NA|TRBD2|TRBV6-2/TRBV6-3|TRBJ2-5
CASSSLAGGHQETQYF
TGTGCCAGCAGCAGTCTAGCGGGGGGACACCAAGAGACCCAGTACTTC
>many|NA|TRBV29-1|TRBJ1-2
CSAWGYTF
TGCAGCGCTTGGGGCTACACCTTC
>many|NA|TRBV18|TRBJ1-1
CASSKSNTEAFF
TGTGCCAGCTCGAAAAGTAACACTGAAGCTTTCTTT
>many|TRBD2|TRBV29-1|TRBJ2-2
CSVKIDSGGATGTGELFF
TGCAGCGTGAAAATCGATAGCGGGGGGGCGACTGGCACCGGGGAGCTGTTTTTT
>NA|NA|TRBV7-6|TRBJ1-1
CASSLAGINTEAFF
TGTGCCAGCAGCTTAGCCGGCATCAACACTGAAGCTTTCTTT
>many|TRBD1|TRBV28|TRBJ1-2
CASRLQGDRGYGYTF
TGTGCCAGCAGACTACAGGGGGACAGGGGGTATGGCTACACCTTC
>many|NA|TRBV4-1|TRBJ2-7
CASSQTPGNPYEQYF
TGCGCCAGCAGCCAGACCCCCGGGAACCCCTACGAGCAGTACTTC
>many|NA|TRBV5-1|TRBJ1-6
CASTGTGNSPLHF
TGCGCCAGCACCGGGACCGGTAATTCACCCCTCCACTTT
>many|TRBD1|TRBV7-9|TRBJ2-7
CASSGGQETYEQYF
TGTGCCAGCAGCGGGGGACAGGAAACCTACGAGCAGTACTTC
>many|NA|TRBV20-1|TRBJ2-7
CSARQDTYEQYF
TGCAGTGCTAGACAGGACACCTACGAGCAGTACTTC
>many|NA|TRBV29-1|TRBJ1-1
CSGAGHQNTEAFF
TGCAGCGGGGCGGGACACCAGAACACTGAAGCTTTCTTT
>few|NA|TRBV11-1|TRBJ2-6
CASSLSSGSSGANVLTF
TGTGCCAGCAGCTTGAGCTCGGGGAGCTCTGGGGCCAACGTCCTGACTTTC
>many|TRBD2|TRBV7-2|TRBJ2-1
CASSPGGLAGAYNEQFF
TGTGCCAGCAGCCCGGGGGGACTAGCGGGCGCCTACAATGAGCAGTTCTTC
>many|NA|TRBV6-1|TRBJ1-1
CASSEAQGSPNTEAFF
TGTGCCAGCAGTGAAGCGCAAGGTTCCCCAAACACTGAAGCTTTCTTT
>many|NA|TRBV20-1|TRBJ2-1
CSASPTKDHYNEQFF
TGCAGTGCTTCACCAACAAAGGATCACTACAATGAGCAGTTCTTC
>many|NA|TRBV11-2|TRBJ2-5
CASSLRRVGAETQYF
TGTGCCAGCAGCTTACGTCGGGTAGGGGCGGAGACCCAGTACTTC
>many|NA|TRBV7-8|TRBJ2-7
CASSLEYLPFYEQYF
TGTGCCAGCAGCTTAGAGTATTTGCCTTTCTACGAGCAGTACTTC